This T cell receptor beta chain was observed in a study of T cell responses to AZD1222 COVID-19 vaccine (dated by TCRdb to the early 2020s). As for the study more broadly: AZD1222 recipients with second doses at about 4 weeks or about 12 weeks were pooled, because spike-specific TCR depth and breadth did not differ between schedules. TCR sequencing was performed for 230 to 250 trial participants, of whom about 200 were given two doses of AZD1222 and 26 were given two doses of MenACWY control vaccine. Enrollment into the trials was organized by age into subgroups of 18-55, 56-69 and 70-plus years, and those subgroups contained approximately 160, 26 and 62 TCR-sequenced participants, respectively. Paper-wide results and their limitations: The 56-69-year group was small, and its depth increase did not reach significance, likely because of low power. CD4 TCRs associated with the vaccine covered the entire spike protein, and the dominant responses were in regions 160-218 and 743-854. Nearly half of unique spike-specific TCRs reportedly recognized epitopes outside regions mutated in the B.1.351 and B.1.1.7 variants. Conclusions about previously exposed vaccinees are limited, since just five or six AZD1222 recipients were seropositive for SARS-CoV-2 at baseline. Because no day 14 peak-response samples were available, repertoires were characterized only after the peak T cell response. After two AZD1222 doses, both the breadth and the depth of spike-specific TCRs were significantly higher than at day 0 and than in MenACWY recipients. Participants were mostly white British, with more females than males. The authors suggested clonal diversity may have been underestimated.

According to the study, the label for this sample's time point signals: baseline before first vaccination. The vaccinee samples were drawn from two UK trials, COV001 and COV002, one of which was a single-blind randomized controlled phase 2/3 trial testing AZD1222 (ChAdOx1 nCoV-19) in healthy adults. For TCRbeta chain sequencing, PBMC samples were collected from trial participants at day 0 and at day 28 after the second dose. A word on this clone: The antigen it recognizes is unknown. The record has no base qualities; no much larger clone is one base away.

The CDR3 regions of human TCRbeta chains were analyzed by immunosequencing. The paper's processing steps were these. TCRs in the repertoires were compared against a reference library of SARS-CoV-2-specific TCRs that had been generated with the MIRA antigen-specificity platform. Breadth meant the fraction of unique TCRs that were SARS-CoV-2-associated, whereas depth meant the fraction of total T cells that were SARS-CoV-2-associated. Each spike-specific TCR was assigned to its reactive spike region and to a CD4 or CD8 class using the MIRA data. Log10-transformed breadth and depth values were compared by one-way ANOVA with Sidak's multiple comparisons tests. The table comes from immuneACCESS by way of TCRdb, which keeps in-frame sequences with V and J called. Part of the clones is missing from these tables; in studies checked, under half for an unresolved V gene and the rest for unknown reasons. Clone size and V and J calls were adopted from that table, with D and trimming inferred from the DNA. In all, the sample holds over 40,000 clones, and approximately 88% of those were seen once. The top ten clones comprise 27% of the sample.

V has 5 bases trimmed and J has 6 bases trimmed; junction bases matching no gene number 6. The germline V gene gives CDR1 as SGHTA and CDR2 as FQGNSA. Including cysteine and phenylalanine, the CDR3 has 15 amino acids. The CDR3 DNA has 45 bases and is translated from base 1. Material: peripheral blood, obtained on day 0 of AZD1222 vaccination. The chain is encoded by TRBV7-2 joined to TRBJ1-4, with TRBD1 matching 10 junction bases. The receptor's source is an adult in good health. DNA sequence: TGTGCCAGCAGCCCGGGACAGGGGAGGGATGAAAAACTGTTTTTT. The translation is CASSPGQGRDEKLFF.